This TCR beta chain was documented in a study of glioma-infiltrating T cells after dendritic cell vaccination. Study in general: Monocyte-derived dendritic cells, cultured seven days with IL-4 and GM-CSF, were pulsed with autologous tumor lysate.

No glioblastoma patient carried an isocitrate dehydrogenase mutation. Germline CDR1 is SGHNT and CDR2 is YYREEE (reference sequence). Trimming cost V 3 bases and J 4 bases; bases outside gene matches: 10. The CDR3 sequence is 15 residues long. The immunoSEQ assay amplified TCRB CDR3 from up to roughly 2 ug DNA. The assay was immunoSEQ multiplex PCR, and TCRdb's table has in-frame clones only and misses some. The data hold 55,000 to 75,000 clones, with 80% to 85% observed a single time. The V and J genes are TRBV5-4 and TRBJ2-7, with 7 positions matching TRBD1. Sequencing was performed on blood, taken before dendritic cell vaccination. The TCR originated in a human donor with glioblastoma. CDR3 region: CASSSTRDRIYEQYF. CDR3 DNA sequence: TGTGCCAGCAGCTCCACCCGGGACAGAATATACGAGCAGTACTTC.